This T cell receptor beta chain originates from a study of blood T cell repertoires in COVID-19. This table comes from immunoSEQ multiplex PCR, and its TCRdb copy is limited to in-frame clones, with some not included. In the table there are approximately 340,000 clones, around 83% of which are singletons. In germline, CDR1 is SNHLY, CDR2 FYNNEI. Between the trimmed V and J ends, which lost 7 bases and 0 bases, there was a span of 12 bases. The CDR3 is 14 residues long. The rearrangement links TRBV2 to TRBJ1-1, with D possibly being TRBD1 (6 bases). Sequenced input: peripheral blood. The sequence came from a man aged 25 to 40 with active or convalescent COVID-19. The CDR3 DNA is TGTGCCAGCACCTCACAGGGCGTGAACACTGAAGCTTTCTTT. As protein: CASTSQGVNTEAFF.